Shown below are 30 T cell receptor beta chains from a single sample sequenced in a study of neoadjuvant nivolumab and ipilimumab in lung cancer. The table came from immunoSEQ multiplex PCR; TCRdb's copy has only in-frame clones and leaves some out. The sample lists fewer than 10,000 clones; about four fifths were seen once. The specimen comprised adjacent normal lung tissue, sampled after neoadjuvant nivolumab, alone or with ipilimumab, at or shortly before surgery. Source of these receptors: an adult with non-small cell lung cancer.

The chain combines TRBV7-9 with TRBJ2-1; either TRBD1 or TRBD2 may fit D (5 bases each). The CDR3 covers 15 residues. V lost 5 bases, J lost 0 bases, and 11 bases lay in between. Germline lookup yields CDR1 SEHNR and CDR2 FQNEAQ (reference sequence). The CDR3: CASSLPGGSYNEQFF. The CDR3 DNA sequence: TGTGCCAGCAGCCTACCTGGGGGCTCCTACAATGAGCAGTTCTTC.

This rearrangement joins TRBV10-3 to TRBJ1-6; no definite D call. CDR3 size: 15 residues. Germline loops: CDR1 ENHRY, CDR2 SYGVKD. Trimming pared 0 bases from V and 7 bases from J, leaving 10 bases between. The CDR3 loop reads CAISESIGLNSPLHF. The DNA for the CDR3 is TGTGCCATCAGTGAGTCGATAGGGTTGAATTCACCCCTCCACTTT.

A few counts support this clone. The rearrangement links TRBV11-1 to TRBJ1-1; D is unresolved. Germline loops: CDR1 SGHAT, CDR2 FQDESV (reference sequence). The CDR3 consists of 14 residues. Trimming removed 1 base from V and 6 bases from J, with 12 bases in between. The CDR3 sequence: CASSLDWERAEAFF. The DNA for the CDR3 is TGTGCCAGCAGCTTAGACTGGGAAAGAGCTGAAGCTTTCTTT. The whole variable domain, remainder taken from reference TRBV11-1 and TRBJ1-1, is EAEVAQSPRYKITEKSQAVAFWCDPISGHATLYWYRQILGQGPELLVQFQDESVVDDSQLPKDRFSAERLKGVDSTLKIQPAELGDSAMYLCASSLDWERAEAFFGQGTRLTVV.

The chain links TRBV6-5 to TRBJ1-5, with 7 bases fitting TRBD1. CDR1 and CDR2 from the germline V gene are MNHEY and SVGAGI. The V segment lost 2 bases and the J segment 7 bases; nucleotides outside the gene matches: 5. The CDR3 runs to 14 residues. The CDR3 reads CASSYRQGGQPQHF. CDR3 nucleotide sequence: TGTGCCAGCAGTTACAGACAGGGTGGCCAGCCCCAGCATTTT.

Only a few counts were recorded for this clone. The chain links TRBV5-1 to TRBJ2-7; 10 nucleotides align to TRBD2. The CDR3 runs 15 residues. Unmatched junction bases numbered 10, after V lost 5 bases and J lost 5 bases. The germline V gene encodes CDR1 SGHRS and CDR2 YFSETQ. The CDR3 reads CASRDQVSGGNEQYF. The CDR3 DNA follows: TGCGCCAGCAGGGACCAAGTTAGCGGGGGGAACGAGCAGTACTTC.

This chain links TRBV20-1 with TRBJ2-1, with D unresolved. The V gene's germline CDR1 is DFQATT and CDR2 SNEGSKA (reference sequence). The V end lost 5 bases, the J end lost 6 bases, and 8 bases lay between the germline ends. This CDR3 has 11 residues. CDR3 amino acids: CSAPDTNEQFF. CDR3 nucleotide sequence: TGCAGTGCTCCCGACACCAATGAGCAGTTCTTC.

The table lists this clone with a count of one. The rearrangement uses TRBV29-1 and TRBJ2-7, with D perhaps TRBD2 (5 bases). Germline V gene sequence: CDR1 SQVTM, CDR2 ANQGSEA. The V end lost 6 bases, the J end lost 3 bases, and 12 bases lay between the germline ends. This CDR3 spans 12 amino acids. The CDR3 coding sequence is TGCAGCGTGGGAGACACACTCTACGAGCAGTACTTC. It codes for CSVGDTLYEQYF.

V usage is TRBV10-3 and J usage is TRBJ2-3, with D perhaps TRBD1 (6 bases). The V gene lost 6 bases and the J gene lost 0 bases, with 10 bases spanning the gap. This CDR3 region has 14 residues. CDR1 and CDR2 from the germline V gene are ENHRY and SYGVKD. The CDR3 DNA reads TGTGCCATCAGGAGGGGGATCAGCACAGATACGCAGTATTTT. Translated, it gives CAIRRGISTDTQYF.

The chain joins TRBV5-6 to TRBJ2-5; 7 bases align to TRBD1. The germline V gene has CDR1 SGHDT and CDR2 YYEEEE. J was trimmed by 3 bases and V by 5 bases; bases with no gene match: 4. The CDR3 is 13 residues long. CDR3 DNA sequence: TGTGCCAGCAGGCGACAGGGAGAAGAGACCCAGTACTTC. It encodes CASRRQGEETQYF.

The V gene is TRBV29-1, the J gene TRBJ2-3; 7 bases are a match to TRBD2. The CDR3 runs to 15 residues. Germline V gene sequence: CDR1 SQVTM, CDR2 ANQGSEA. Unmatched junction bases numbered 14, after V lost 7 bases and J lost 4 bases. The CDR3 reads CSGNGATGGADTQYF. The CDR3 DNA reads TGCAGCGGCAACGGCGCCACGGGAGGAGCAGATACGCAGTATTTT.

As concerns this clone: Sequence at one end of the junction differs from germline and may be a read error. The chain recombines TRBV5-4 with TRBJ2-5, with D perhaps TRBD2 (7 bases). The CDR3 length is 13 residues. From germline, CDR1 is SGHNT and CDR2 YYREEE (reference sequence). The CDR3 loop reads CASRLGGRETQYF. The CDR3, as DNA: TGTGCCAGCAGGTTGGGGGGGCGGGAGACCCAGTACTTC. Together with reference TRBV5-4 and TRBJ2-5, the CDR3 gives the full variable domain: ETGVTQSPTHLIKTRGQQVTLRCSSQSGHNTVSWYQQALGQGPQFIFQYYREEENGRGNFPPRFSGLQFPNYSSELNVNALELDDSALYLCASRLGGRETQYFGPGTRLLVL.

The V gene is TRBV5-1, the J gene TRBJ2-7, with D possibly matching TRBD2 (5 bases). The CDR3 loop spans 12 amino acids. CDR1 and CDR2 (germline): SGHRS, YFSETQ. Deletions cut 4 bases from V and 1 base from J, with 6 bases between. The CDR3 protein is CASSPGSYEQYF. The DNA of the CDR3 is TGCGCCAGCAGCCCGGGGTCCTACGAGCAGTACTTC.

The rearrangement links TRBV5-8 to TRBJ1-2; D ambiguous. The length of the CDR3 is 14 residues. V lost 3 bases and J lost 6, with 15 bases in between. Germline V gene data show CDR1 as SGHTS and CDR2 as YDEGEE. DNA of the CDR3: TGTGCCAGCAGCTGGAAGGTCACGAGGAATGGCTACACCTTC. It encodes CASSWKVTRNGYTF.

CDR3 amino acids: CASSGGNEQFF. CDR3 coding DNA: TGTGCCAGTTCAGGGGGCAACGAGCAGTTCTTC. This chain links TRBV6-4 with TRBJ2-1; TRBD1 matches at 8 bases. CDR3 length equals 11 residues. J gave up 10 bases and V 9 bases, and 5 bases lay outside the gene matches. In germline, CDR1 is MRHNA, CDR2 SNTAGT.

The chain uses TRBV6-5 and TRBJ1-1; a weak D match, TRBD1 (5 bases). Germline-derived CDR1 and CDR2 are MNHEY and SVGAGI. The CDR3 is 14 amino acids. Deletions cut 6 bases from V and 11 bases from J, with 22 bases between. The CDR3 bases are TGTGCCAGCAGCCCAACGGGACTCCTGAAGTGGGCTTTCTTT. Its translation is CASSPTGLLKWAFF.

This clone showed up just once. The chain employs TRBV7-2 and TRBJ2-7, with 8 nucleotides matching TRBD2. V shed 5 bases and J 3 bases; nucleotides not matched to a gene: 6. Germline V gene sequence: CDR1 SGHTA, CDR2 FQGNSA. This CDR3 is built from 14 residues. CDR3 sequence (DNA): TGTGCCAGCAGCCTGGGACTAGGTCTCTACGAGCAGTACTTC. Protein: CASSLGLGLYEQYF. Based on the CDR3 plus reference TRBV7-2 and TRBJ2-7, the full variable domain is GAGVSQSPSNKVTEKGKDVELRCDPISGHTALYWYRQSLGQGLEFLIYFQGNSAPDKSGLPSDRFSAERTGGSVSTLTIQRTQQEDSAVYLCASSLGLGLYEQYFGPGTRLTVT.

The rearrangement links TRBV7-3 to TRBJ1-1, with a possible D match to TRBD1 (5 bases). Per the germline V gene, CDR1 is SGHTA and CDR2 is FQGTGA. Trimming removed 3 bases at V and 0 bases at J, with 5 bases between. The CDR3 spans 13 residues. The CDR3 is CASSLTVNTEAFF. CDR3 sequence (DNA): TGTGCCAGCAGCTTGACAGTGAACACTGAAGCTTTCTTT. Filled out from reference TRBV7-3 and TRBJ1-1, the complete variable domain reads GAGVSQTPSNKVTEKGKYVELRCDPISGHTALYWYRQSLGQGPEFLIYFQGTGAADDSGLPNDRFFAVRPEGSVSTLKIQRTERGDSAVYLCASSLTVNTEAFFGQGTRLTVV.

The chain joins TRBV5-1 to TRBJ2-1; 7 bases match TRBD1. The V segment lost 4 bases and the J segment 8 bases; nucleotides outside the gene matches: 9. CDR3 length equals 14 residues. Germline assignment: CDR1 SGHRS and CDR2 YFSETQ. The CDR3 DNA reads as TGCGCCAGCAGCCTACGACAGGGATTCGATGAGCAGTTCTTC. This gives the protein CASSLRQGFDEQFF.

The chain combines TRBV21-1 with TRBJ1-2. TRBV21-1 constitutes a pseudogene. The CDR3 loop spans 11 amino acids. CDR3 bases: TGTGCCAGCAGCGGACACTATGGCTACACCTTC. Protein: CASSGHYGYTF.

V and J are TRBV7-9 and TRBJ1-6; D unresolved. Germline V gene sequence: CDR1 SEHNR, CDR2 FQNEAQ (reference sequence). With 1 base removed from V and 9 bases from J, the gap between germline ends came to 4 bases. The CDR3 covers 12 residues. The CDR3 is CASSLVASPLHF. CDR3 in DNA: TGTGCCAGCAGCTTAGTGGCTTCACCCCTCCACTTT.

The chain is built from TRBV7-9 and TRBJ2-7, with a possible D match to TRBD2 (6 bases). CDR1 is SEHNR, CDR2 FQNEAQ, per germline (reference sequence). This CDR3 is built from 16 residues. Trimming left V 4 bases short and J 0 bases short, with 16 bases between. The CDR3 loop is CASSYPGTPSSYEQYF. The DNA for the CDR3 is TGTGCCAGCAGCTACCCCGGGACTCCTAGCTCCTACGAGCAGTACTTC. Full variable domain (remainder filled in from reference TRBV7-9 and TRBJ2-7): DTGVSQNPRHKITKRGQNVTFRCDPISEHNRLYWYRQTLGQGPEFLTYFQNEAQLEKSRLLSDRFSAERPKGSFSTLEIQRTEQGDSAMYLCASSYPGTPSSYEQYFGPGTRLTVT.

The chain is built from TRBV30 and TRBJ1-3; TRBD1 agrees at 7 bases. The CDR3 runs 22 residues. The V and J ends lost 2 bases and 0 bases, in that order; junction bases with no gene match: 25. Germline V gives CDR1 GTSNPN, CDR2 SVGIG (reference sequence). CDR3: CAWSPRGRRGVPHYSSGNTIYF. The CDR3 region has the DNA TGTGCCTGGAGTCCTCGAGGGCGCAGGGGGGTCCCCCACTATAGCTCTGGAAACACCATATATTTT.

The CDR3 DNA reads as TGTGCCAGCAGTGAAGCGCGACGGTCGCCAGCTGGGGCCAACGTCCTGACTTTC. Translated, it gives CASSEARRSPAGANVLTF. J is TRBJ2-6 and V is TRBV2; D uncertain. Germline CDR1 reads SNHLY; CDR2 reads FYNNEI. Trimming took 0 bases from V and 2 from J, leaving 14 bases between them. This CDR3 region has 18 residues.

This clone came up once. The V gene is TRBV15, the J gene TRBJ2-3; TRBD1 might be the D (5 bases). This CDR3 region has 16 residues. V was cut by 2 bases and J by 4 bases, with 16 bases left in between. CDR1 is LNHNV, CDR2 YYDKDF, per germline (reference sequence). The CDR3 DNA is TGTGCCACCAGCAGACCAGAGCAGGGTGAATCAGATACGCAGTATTTT. It codes for CATSRPEQGESDTQYF. Looking up the rest from reference TRBV15 and TRBJ2-3 gives the full variable domain: DAMVIQNPRYQVTQFGKPVTLSCSQTLNHNVMYWYQQKSSQAPKLLFHYYDKDFNNEADTPDNFQSRRPNTSFCFLDIRSPGLGDTAMYLCATSRPEQGESDTQYFGPGTRLTVL.

The V call is TRBV6-6, the J call TRBJ2-1; maybe TRBD1 (6 bases). The CDR3 runs 14 residues. CDR1 is MNHNY and CDR2 is SVGAGI in the germline V gene (reference sequence). The V end lost 6 bases, the J end lost 3 bases, and 12 bases lay between the germline ends. The CDR3 spells CASSPGVVYNEQFF. As DNA, the CDR3 is TGTGCCAGCAGCCCAGGGGTTGTCTACAATGAGCAGTTCTTC.

The chain recombines TRBV19 with TRBJ1-6, with TRBD1 as a possible D gene (5 bases). CDR3 size: 15 residues. V was trimmed by 3 bases and J by 10 bases, leaving 16 bases between them. Looked up from germline, CDR1 is LNHDA and CDR2 is SQIVND (reference sequence). The CDR3 bases are TGTGCCAGTAGTATCGGGCAGGGATTCAGGTCACCCCTCCACTTT. As protein: CASSIGQGFRSPLHF.

The chain joins TRBV7-9 to TRBJ1-6; the D gene is possibly TRBD1 (6 bases). CDR1 and CDR2 from the germline V gene are SEHNR and FQNEAQ (reference sequence). The CDR3 has 15 amino acids. V was cut by 1 base and J by 7 bases, with 11 bases left in between. The CDR3 loop reads CASSLGSTGNSPLHF. The CDR3 coding sequence is TGTGCCAGCAGCTTAGGATCGACAGGAAATTCACCCCTCCACTTT.

This clone has just one count. V gene TRBV2 combines with J gene TRBJ1-6; 7 bases are shared with TRBD1. The J segment lost 9 bases and the V segment lost 7 bases, leaving 12 bases of the junction unmatched. The CDR3 is 15 residues long. Germline V CDR1 and CDR2: SNHLY, FYNNEI. The CDR3 loop is CASTQGVTLGSPLHF. CDR3 bases: TGTGCCAGCACCCAGGGGGTGACGCTTGGTTCACCCCTCCACTTT. Full variable domain (missing parts from reference TRBV2 and TRBJ1-6): EPEVTQTPSHQVTQMGQEVILRCVPISNHLYFYWYRQILGQKVEFLVSFYNNEISEKSEIFDDQFSVERPDGSNFTLKIRSTKLEDSAMYFCASTQGVTLGSPLHFGNGTRLTVT.

The V and J genes are TRBV25-1 and TRBJ2-3; D is uncertain. Germline CDR1 is MGHDK and CDR2 is SYGVNS. The CDR3 has 15 amino acids. V shed 10 bases and J shed 1 base, with 18 bases lying between them. The CDR3 bases are TGTGCCACCAACCGCCATGTGTGGGGCACAGATACGCAGTATTTT. Translation: CATNRHVWGTDTQYF.

CDR3 in DNA: TGTGCCAGCTCAGCACGGGGCTTCCAAGAGACCCAGTACTTC. The encoded protein is CASSARGFQETQYF. The chain recombines TRBV18 with TRBJ2-5, with D perhaps assigned TRBD1 or TRBD2 (5 bases each). From germline, CDR1 is KGHSH and CDR2 LQKENI. Trimming pared 5 bases from V and 1 base from J, leaving 11 bases between. There are 14 residues in the CDR3.